This TCR beta chain was documented in a study of CD8+ T cells in alopecia areata. The overall study: A regimen of oral tofacitinib, 5 to 10 mg twice daily, was given to treated patients. General study points: Links between baseline CD8+ expansion and response need larger treated cohorts. Elevated clonality characterized lesional scalp relative to normal scalp, particularly in alopecia totalis/universalis.

A word on this clone: Its antigen is as yet unknown.

Extracted RNA was reverse transcribed, and the resulting cDNA served as sequencing template. The data were produced by immunoSEQ multiplex PCR, yet TCRdb's version contains in-frame clones alone and is incomplete. The data hold approximately 200,000 clones, with around two fifths observed a single time. Treatment noted: oral pan-JAK inhibitor, 5-10 mg twice daily. This clonotype was obtained from a human donor with alopecia areata. The specimen comprised CD4+ T cells sorted from blood, sampled between weeks 36 and 40, from a patient treated with tofacitinib.

The CDR3 region is CSVVVPGANVLTF. In DNA form, the CDR3 reads TGCAGCGTTGTAGTACCTGGGGCCAACGTCCTGACTTTC. V gene TRBV29-1 combines with J gene TRBJ2-6; D unclear. Trimming cost V 4 bases and J 2 bases, with 6 bases left between them. Germline V lookup: CDR1 SQVTM, CDR2 ANQGSEA. The CDR3 is made up of 13 amino acids.